These 20 T cell receptor beta chains share one sample of origin, sequenced in a study of control samples from healthy donors and cancer patients. Sequencing was performed with immunoSEQ multiplex PCR; in TCRdb, only in-frame clones are kept and a portion is missing. The table records 130,000 to 150,000 clones, 93% of them present only once. The sample consisted of blood. All receptors derive from a man aged 18 to 29 in good health.

The chain has TRBV7-2 and TRBJ2-7; a possible D gene is TRBD2 (5 bases). V lost 2 bases to trimming and J lost 9 bases, with 26 bases between them. Germline assignment: CDR1 SGHTA and CDR2 FQGNSA. This CDR3 contains 17 residues. CDR3 residues: CASSLPWKEECIRGQYF. The CDR3 region has the DNA TGTGCCAGCAGCTTACCCTGGAAGGAGGAGTGCATTCGGGGGCAGTACTTC.

The chain employs TRBV15 and TRBJ1-2; no firm D call. This CDR3 has 17 amino acids. The germline gives CDR1 LNHNV, CDR2 YYDKDF (reference sequence). Trimming removed 0 bases at V and 1 base at J, with 15 bases between. CDR3 nucleotides: TGTGCCACCAGCAGAGAACGGTGGCAGGAGGGTAACTATGGCTACACCTTC. Amino acid sequence: CATSRERWQEGNYGYTF.

The chain uses TRBV4-3 and TRBJ2-5; 8 bases map to TRBD1. V trimming: 0 bases; J trimming: 5 bases; junction bases outside the gene matches: 8. This CDR3 contains 16 residues. Germline V gene data show CDR1 as LGHNA and CDR2 as YSLEER. The CDR3 sequence: CASSQEGRGRQETQYF. In DNA form, the CDR3 reads TGCGCCAGCAGCCAAGAGGGCAGGGGGCGTCAGGAGACCCAGTACTTC.

The V call is TRBV7-8, the J call TRBJ2-7; D is possibly TRBD2 (5 bases). V lost 5 bases and J lost 9, with 14 bases in between. CDR1 SGHVS and CDR2 FQNEAQ come from the germline V gene. The CDR3 extends over 12 amino acids. CDR3 sequence reads: CASSPRRVPQYF. CDR3 sequence (DNA): TGTGCCAGCAGCCCCAGGCGGGTCCCGCAGTACTTC.

V is TRBV2 and J is TRBJ2-1; 9 positions agree with TRBD2. Germline V gene data show CDR1 as SNHLY and CDR2 as FYNNEI. The V segment lost 6 bases and the J segment 4 bases; nucleotides outside the gene matches: 7. The CDR3 extends over 15 amino acids. CDR3 coding DNA: TGTGCCAGCAGGGAACGACTAGCGGTTTACAATGAGCAGTTCTTC. Residues: CASRERLAVYNEQFF.

The rearrangement joins TRBV3-1 (or the pseudogene TRBV3-2) to TRBJ1-5; no clear D. This CDR3 comprises 15 residues. Between the trimmed V and J ends, which lost 2 bases and 3 bases, there was a span of 11 bases. Germline V gene data show CDR1 as LGHDT and CDR2 as YNNKEL (reference sequence). The CDR3 bases are TGTGCCAGCAGCCAAAGCCCCTCGTCCAATCAGCCCCAGCATTTT. Protein product: CASSQSPSSNQPQHF.

The genes are TRBV27 and TRBJ2-7; D is unclear. Trimming removed 8 bases from V and 5 bases from J, with 16 bases in between. In germline, CDR1 is MNHEY, CDR2 SMNVEV (reference sequence). This CDR3 region has 13 residues. In nucleotides, the CDR3 is TGTGCCAGCGGCCAAAAGGGTAGGGACGAGCAGTACTTC. It yields the protein CASGQKGRDEQYF.

This chain joins TRBV10-3 and TRBJ1-2; the match to TRBD1 covers 10 bases. Unmatched junction bases numbered 4, after V lost 4 bases and J lost 8 bases. Germline V gene data show CDR1 as ENHRY and CDR2 as SYGVKD. The CDR3 is 13 amino acids. The CDR3 nucleotides read TGTGCCATCAGTGCCGGGACAGGGGACGGCTACACCTTC. Translating gives CAISAGTGDGYTF.

The chain is built from TRBV10-2 and TRBJ1-2; unclear D gene. The germline CDR1 and CDR2 sequences are WSHSY and SAAADI. Trimming left V 3 bases short and J 5 bases short, with 4 bases between. The CDR3 loop spans 11 amino acids. In DNA form, the CDR3 reads TGCGCCAGCAGTGAAGGTTATGGCTACACCTTC. It yields the protein CASSEGYGYTF.

The chain is built from TRBV19 and TRBJ1-1; D is unclear. V lost 7 bases to trimming and J lost 4 bases, with 16 bases between them. Per the germline V gene, CDR1 is LNHDA and CDR2 is SQIVND (reference sequence). This CDR3 has 14 residues. DNA of the CDR3: TGTGCCAGTACCCATGCCGGCGGCGTCACTGAAGCTTTCTTT. Translation: CASTHAGGVTEAFF.

The J gene is TRBJ1-5, the V gene TRBV30, with 8 positions matching TRBD1. V lost 0 bases and J lost 5; bases outside the gene matches: 0. This CDR3 is built from 13 residues. Germline CDR1 GTSNPN, CDR2 SVGIG (reference sequence). CDR3 bases: TGTGCCTGGAGTGTACAGGGGGATCAGCCCCAGCATTTT. It specifies CAWSVQGDQPQHF.

The chain combines TRBV27 with TRBJ2-7; either TRBD1 or TRBD2 may supply D (5 bases each). The CDR3 has 15 residues. V was cut by 5 bases and J by 4 bases, with 18 bases left in between. Germline values: CDR1 MNHEY, CDR2 SMNVEV (reference sequence). The CDR3 reads CASSPLDMGTYEQYF. In DNA, the CDR3 is TGTGCCAGCAGTCCATTAGACATGGGGACGTACGAGCAGTACTTC.

The chain combines TRBV5-6 with TRBJ2-7; D unclear. The CDR3 contains 13 residues. Germline V CDR1 and CDR2: SGHDT, YYEEEE. Trimming shortened V by 4 bases and J by 7 bases, and 15 bases separated the two germline ends. The CDR3 protein is CASSTTWVEEQYF. The CDR3 region has the DNA TGTGCCAGCAGCACGACTTGGGTCGAGGAGCAGTACTTC.

CDR3 bases: TGTGCCAGTAGTATCGCGGGGGCCTCCTACAATGAGCAGTTCTTC. Residues: CASSIAGASYNEQFF. The chain carries TRBV19 and TRBJ2-1; the D gene is possibly TRBD2 (7 bases). Germline V gene sequence: CDR1 LNHDA, CDR2 SQIVND (reference sequence). Trimming pared 3 bases from V and 0 bases from J, leaving 9 bases between. The CDR3 has 15 residues.

This chain uses TRBV5-6 with TRBJ1-2, with D tentatively TRBD1 (6 bases). The CDR3 sequence is 14 residues long. Germline CDR1 and CDR2: SGHDT and YYEEEE. V lost 2 bases, J lost 2 bases, and 10 bases lay in between. The CDR3 DNA reads as TGTGCCAGCAGCTTTAAACAGGGCAACTATGGCTACACCTTC. Translation gives CASSFKQGNYGYTF.

The CDR3 spells CSVESSAGTDTQYF. The CDR3 nucleotides are TGCAGCGTTGAATCGTCGGCGGGGACAGATACGCAGTATTTT. The chain couples TRBV29-1 to TRBJ2-3; weak D call: TRBD2 (6 bases). Germline V CDR1 and CDR2: SQVTM, ANQGSEA. V lost 2 bases, J lost 3 bases, and 12 bases lay in between. The CDR3 runs 14 residues.

The chain carries TRBV7-2 and TRBJ2-5, with D perhaps TRBD2 (6 bases). Germline V gene sequence: CDR1 SGHTA, CDR2 FQGNSA. The V end lost 1 base, the J end lost 5 bases, and 11 bases lay between the germline ends. The CDR3 length is 14 residues. Here the CDR3 DNA reads TGTGCCAGCAGCTTAGAACGGGAGATGGAGACCCAGTACTTC. Translation: CASSLEREMETQYF.

V is TRBV27 and J is TRBJ2-2; D gene uncertain. With 8 bases removed from V and 2 bases from J, the gap between germline ends came to 9 bases. This CDR3 has 13 amino acids. The germline gives CDR1 MNHEY, CDR2 SMNVEV (reference sequence). The CDR3 spells CASRPFNTGELFF. In nucleotides, the CDR3 is TGTGCCAGCCGACCGTTCAACACCGGGGAGCTGTTTTTT.

Here the CDR3 reads CASSTTGNESPLHF. CDR3 in DNA: TGTGCCAGCAGCACAACAGGGAATGAATCACCCCTCCACTTT. The V call is TRBV13, the J call TRBJ1-6; perhaps TRBD1 as D (6 bases). Germline assignment: CDR1 PRHDT and CDR2 FYEKMQ (reference sequence). V was pared by 5 bases and J by 10 bases, with 15 bases between. This CDR3 has 14 amino acids.

The count of this clone is one. The chain uses TRBV9 and TRBJ2-3, with D perhaps assigned TRBD1 or TRBD2 (5 bases each). Trimming cost V 3 bases and J 2 bases, with 19 bases left between them. The V gene's germline CDR1 is SGDLS and CDR2 YYNGEE. The CDR3 runs to 17 residues. The CDR3 reads CASSGGRRDPDTDTQYF. In DNA, the CDR3 is TGTGCCAGCAGCGGAGGCCGCAGGGACCCAGACACAGATACGCAGTATTTT. Filled out from reference TRBV9 and TRBJ2-3, the complete variable domain reads DSGVTQTPKHLITATGQRVTLRCSPRSGDLSVYWYQQSLDQGLQFLIQYYNGEERAKGNILERFSAQQFPDLHSELNLSSLELGDSALYFCASSGGRRDPDTDTQYFGPGTRLTVL.